This is a list of T cell receptor beta chains from one sample in a study of spatial heterogeneity in lung cancer. TCRdb passed the 5' RACE reads through MiXCR, listing each CDR3 protein once. Of about 14,000 distinct CDR3 sequences listed, about 6% are singletons. This specimen consisted of lung tumor tissue, obtained at surgery. All receptors derive from a female donor with early-stage non-small cell lung cancer. Each CDR3 is given with its conserved first and last residue. D genes are given only for firm matches. Clone size appears in some rows only: once, few, many, or a class for an expanded clone.

V gene	D gene	clone size	J gene	CDR3 DNA	CDR3 protein
TRBV30	-	many	TRBJ1-6	TGTGCCTGGAGAGGGAGGATCTCAGGATCACCCCTCCACTTT	CAWRGRISGSPLHF
TRBV28	-	many	TRBJ1-5	TGTGCCAGCAGTTCACAGACAGGAGCCTTCAATCAGCCCCAGCATTTT	CASSSQTGAFNQPQHF
TRBV15	-	many	TRBJ1-2	TGTGCCACCAGCAGAGATCCCTACTATGGCTACACCTTC	CATSRDPYYGYTF
TRBV2	TRBD1	many	TRBJ2-1	TGTGCCAGCAGCTTAGACAGGGGCAATGAGCAGTTCTTC	CASSLDRGNEQFF
TRBV5-6	-	many	TRBJ1-2	TGTGCCAGCAGCTCGGACAGTTTCTATGGCTACACCTTC	CASSSDSFYGYTF
TRBV7-8	TRBD1	many	TRBJ1-5	TGTGCCAGCAGCTTAGCCCAGGGGGCCTATAGCAATCAGCCCCAGCATTTT	CASSLAQGAYSNQPQHF
TRBV9	-	medium-sized	TRBJ1-2	TGTGCCAGCAGCAGGGGCACAGGGACTATCTATGGCTACACCTTC	CASSRGTGTIYGYTF
TRBV6-1	-	many	TRBJ1-3	TGTGCCAGCAGTTCCTACCTAGCCTCTGGAAACACCATATATTTT	CASSSYLASGNTIYF
TRBV10-3	TRBD2	medium-sized	TRBJ2-5	TGTGCCATCATCCGCGGGGGGCCGAGAGAAGAGACCCAGTACTTC	CAIIRGGPREETQYF
TRBV27	-	many	TRBJ2-2	TGTGCCAGCAGTTTCCGACTTTCCACCGGGGAGCTGTTTTTT	CASSFRLSTGELFF
TRBV10-2	-	medium-sized	TRBJ2-7	TGCGCCAGCAGTGACCCCAGGGTACCCCCCTACGAGCAGTACTTC	CASSDPRVPPYEQYF
TRBV6-1	-	-	TRBJ1-1	TGTGCCAGCAGAACACAGGGCACTGAAGCTTTCTTT	CASRTQGTEAFF
TRBV12-3/TRBV12-4	-	many	TRBJ2-5	TGTGCCAGCAGATCTGGGCCCCAGGAGACCCAGTACTTC	CASRSGPQETQYF
TRBV6-2/TRBV6-3	TRBD1	medium-sized	TRBJ2-7	TGTGCCAGCAGTTCGCGACAGGGGGCCTACGAGCAGTACTTC	CASSSRQGAYEQYF
TRBV28	-	many	TRBJ2-3	TGTGCCAGCAGTTCTCCGGGATTCTGGACCAGCCATGGTACGCAGTATTTT	CASSSPGFWTSHGTQYF
TRBV11-2	-	many	TRBJ2-2	TGTGCCAGCAGCTTAGTTACGGGGCCCGGGGAGCTGTTTTTT	CASSLVTGPGELFF
TRBV12-3/TRBV12-4	-	many	TRBJ1-1	TGTGCCAGCAGTCTCCGACCTGATCGGGGCACTGAAGCTTTCTTT	CASSLRPDRGTEAFF
TRBV5-1	-	medium-sized	TRBJ1-4	TGCGCCAGCAGCAGGAACGGGGCGACCGATGAAAAACTGTTTTTT	CASSRNGATDEKLFF
TRBV20-1	-	medium-sized	TRBJ2-3	TGCAGTGCCAGCGCCCGCTGGGTGCAGTATTTT	CSASARWVQYF
TRBV7-2	-	many	TRBJ1-4	TGTGCCAGCAGCTACCACAGGGCTGAGGATGAAAAACTGTTTTTT	CASSYHRAEDEKLFF
TRBV28	-	many	TRBJ2-7	TGTGCCAGCATGCGATCGGGGCAATACTACGAGCAGTACTTC	CASMRSGQYYEQYF
TRBV15	-	many	TRBJ2-6	TGTGCCACCAGCGAATTCCAGTTCGTCTCTGGGGCCAACGTCCTGACTTTC	CATSEFQFVSGANVLTF
TRBV12-3/TRBV12-4	-	many	TRBJ1-2	TGTGCCAGCAGAGGGGTAAACTATGGCTACACCTTC	CASRGVNYGYTF
TRBV20-1	-	many	TRBJ1-6	TGCAGTGCAAGCCAGGGAGGCGTGAATTCACCCCTCCACTTT	CSASQGGVNSPLHF
TRBV7-9	-	many	TRBJ1-6	TGTGCCAGCAGGACAGCCAGCTCCTATAATTCACCCCTCCACTTT	CASRTASSYNSPLHF
TRBV3-1	-	many	TRBJ2-3	TGTGCCAGCAGCCTGACAGGTGCTGGCACAGATACGCAGTATTTT	CASSLTGAGTDTQYF
TRBV28	-	many	TRBJ1-1	TGTGCCAGCAGTTTCAGGGCCTACACTGAAGCTTTCTTT	CASSFRAYTEAFF
TRBV7-8	TRBD2	many	TRBJ2-3	TGTGCCAGCAGCCCCCGGGACTCCGGGAGGGGAGATACGCAGTATTTT	CASSPRDSGRGDTQYF
TRBV30	TRBD2	medium-sized	TRBJ2-1	TGTGCCTGGAGTAAGACTAGCGGGAATGAGCAGTTCTTC	CAWSKTSGNEQFF
TRBV19	TRBD2	many	TRBJ2-1	TGTGCCAGTAGTATCGGGGGGGCGCCCTACAATGAGCAGTTCTTC	CASSIGGAPYNEQFF
TRBV6-5	-	many	TRBJ2-7	TGTGCCAGCAGTAGGGGGGTCATGTCCTACGAGCAGTACTTC	CASSRGVMSYEQYF
TRBV28	-	many	TRBJ1-1	TGTGCCAGCAAGTCTTTCTGGGACACTGAAGCTTTCTTT	CASKSFWDTEAFF
TRBV7-3	-	many	TRBJ2-2	TGTGCCAGCAGCCTCACCGGGGAGCTGTTTTTT	CASSLTGELFF
TRBV6-9	TRBD2	few	TRBJ2-3	TGTGCCAGCAGTAAATACGGGACTAGTGGAGATACGCAGTATTTT	CASSKYGTSGDTQYF
TRBV18	-	many	TRBJ2-7	TGTGCCAGCTCACCAAGGACTACGCACTACGAGCAGTACTTC	CASSPRTTHYEQYF